A single sample is the source of the 20 T cell receptor beta chains below, sequenced in a study of T cell changes during pregnancy in multiple sclerosis. Clones were read by immunoSEQ multiplex PCR, and TCRdb kept only the in-frame ones, dropping some. The sample has 85,000 to 130,000 clones; around 93% are singletons. The sequencing here drew on peripheral blood, taken after pregnancy. The receptor set was obtained from a female donor with multiple sclerosis, enrolled in a pregnancy study.

The chain employs TRBV25-1 and TRBJ2-1; tentative D call: TRBD2 (6 bases). The CDR3 is made up of 12 amino acids. V dropped 4 bases and J dropped 6 bases, with 7 bases sitting between them. In germline, CDR1 is MGHDK, CDR2 SYGVNS. The CDR3 coding sequence is TGTGCCAGCAGTGGGAGGGGCAATGAGCAGTTCTTC. This codes for CASSGRGNEQFF. Supplemented by reference TRBV25-1 and TRBJ2-1, the full variable domain reads EADIYQTPRYLVIGTGKKITLECSQTMGHDKMYWYQQDPGMELHLIHYSYGVNSTEKGDLSSESTVSRIRTEHFPLTLESARPSHTSQYLCASSGRGNEQFFGPGTRLTVL.

The rearrangement uses TRBV7-2 and TRBJ1-5; D is possibly TRBD1 (5 bases). This CDR3 is 16 amino acids long. Germline CDR1 SGHTA, CDR2 FQGNSA. Trimming pared 4 bases from V and 4 bases from J, leaving 17 bases between. The DNA for the CDR3 is TGTGCCAGCAGCTACCGCAAGATAGGGGTTAATCAGCCCCAGCATTTT. Amino acids: CASSYRKIGVNQPQHF.

This chain links TRBV6-1 with TRBJ2-6, with 11 bases matching TRBD1. V was pared by 4 bases and J by 1 base, with 6 bases of the junction left unmatched. Germline V gives CDR1 MNHNS, CDR2 SASEGT. The CDR3 extends over 18 amino acids. In DNA form, the CDR3 reads TGTGCCAGCAGTGGCGCCCGGGACAGGGGGTCTGGGGCCAACGTCCTGACTTTC. The encoded protein is CASSGARDRGSGANVLTF.

A single count supports this clone. The chain has TRBV2 and TRBJ2-7; 9 nucleotides line up with TRBD1. V dropped 6 bases and J dropped 1; count of bases not matched to a gene: 7. Germline V CDR1 and CDR2: SNHLY, FYNNEI. The CDR3 is 15 amino acids. The DNA of the CDR3 is TGTGCCAGCAGCAGGGACAGGGCTTCTTCCTACGAGCAGTACTTC. Translated: CASSRDRASSYEQYF.

This clone was detected only once. The chain couples TRBV28 to TRBJ1-2; 11 bases map to TRBD1. Germline assignment: CDR1 MDHEN and CDR2 SYDVKM. This CDR3 region has 14 residues. The V segment lost 7 bases and the J segment 3 bases; nucleotides outside the gene matches: 4. DNA for the CDR3: TGTGCCAGCAACCCGGACAGGGGGCACTATGGCTACACCTTC. Protein: CASNPDRGHYGYTF.

This clone turned up a few times. The chain carries TRBV11-3 and TRBJ2-5, with TRBD2 matching over 7 bases. Germline CDR1 and CDR2: SGHNT and YENEEA. The CDR3 length is 14 residues. The V gene end was trimmed by 2 bases and the J gene end by 5 bases; junction bases not matched to a gene: 5. Written as DNA, the CDR3 is TGTGCCAGCAGCTTAAGAGGTAGCGGGGAGACCCAGTACTTC. Its translation is CASSLRGSGETQYF.

This sequence joins TRBV7-8 and TRBJ1-2; D gene ambiguous. The CDR3 runs to 16 residues. Germline CDR1 reads SGHVS; CDR2 reads FQNEAQ. Trimming shortened V by 7 bases and J by 1 base, and 19 bases separated the two germline ends. This CDR3 reads CASTPSGRILNYGYTF. CDR3 bases: TGTGCCAGCACCCCGTCAGGCCGAATCCTTAACTATGGCTACACCTTC. The variable domain in full, with the rest retrieved from reference TRBV7-8 and TRBJ1-2, is GAGVSQSPRYKVAKRGQDVALRCDPISGHVSLFWYQQALGQGPEFLTYFQNEAQLDKSGLPSDRFFAERPEGSVSTLKIQRTQQEDSAVYLCASTPSGRILNYGYTFGSGTRLTVV.

The CDR3 spells CASSPGDSGSRDEQFF. CDR3 DNA: TGTGCCAGCAGCCCGGGGGATAGCGGGAGTCGGGATGAGCAGTTCTTC. This chain links TRBV9 with TRBJ2-1, with 9 bases that match TRBD2. The CDR3 has 16 amino acids. The trim removed 4 bases at V and 8 bases at J, leaving 13 bases unmatched. From germline, CDR1 is SGDLS and CDR2 YYNGEE. The full variable domain, completed using reference TRBV9 and TRBJ2-1, is DSGVTQTPKHLITATGQRVTLRCSPRSGDLSVYWYQQSLDQGLQFLIQYYNGEERAKGNILERFSAQQFPDLHSELNLSSLELGDSALYFCASSPGDSGSRDEQFFGPGTRLTVL.

This clone was seen a handful of times. This rearrangement joins TRBV18 to TRBJ1-1; D uncertain. Looked up from germline, CDR1 is KGHSH and CDR2 is LQKENI. Trimming cost V 1 base and J 5 bases, with 8 bases left between them. This CDR3 is built from 13 residues. The CDR3 DNA reads as TGTGCCAGCTCACCACGGGGAGGGACTGAAGCTTTCTTT. Protein sequence: CASSPRGGTEAFF. Based on the CDR3 plus reference TRBV18 and TRBJ1-1, the full variable domain is NAGVMQNPRHLVRRRGQEARLRCSPMKGHSHVYWYRQLPEEGLKFMVYLQKENIIDESGMPKERFSAEFPKEGPSILRIQQVVRGDSAAYFCASSPRGGTEAFFGQGTRLTVV.

The rearrangement joins TRBV9 to TRBJ2-3, with 7 positions matching TRBD2. V shed 0 bases, J shed 3 bases, and the junction held 10 bases outside the gene matches. This CDR3 spans 17 amino acids. Germline CDR1 is SGDLS and CDR2 is YYNGEE. The CDR3 sequence is CASSVGGWMGGTDTQYF. The CDR3 region has the DNA TGTGCCAGCAGCGTAGGAGGATGGATGGGGGGGACAGATACGCAGTATTTT.

This sequence joins TRBV6-1 and TRBJ1-1; TRBD1 matches 7 bases. V was pared by 7 bases and J by 10 bases, with 12 bases of the junction left unmatched. CDR1 and CDR2 from the germline V gene are MNHNS and SASEGT. The CDR3 contains 13 residues. The CDR3 nucleotides read TGTGCCAGCACCGTCTCGTTACAGGGGTTAGCTTTCTTT. It translates to CASTVSLQGLAFF.

The J gene is TRBJ1-1, the V gene TRBV6-4, with D tentatively TRBD1 (5 bases). Between the trimmed V and J ends, which lost 2 bases and 4 bases, there was a span of 20 bases. This CDR3 is built from 17 residues. CDR1 is MRHNA and CDR2 is SNTAGT in the germline V gene. CDR3 sequence: CASSDARRQGGVTEAFF. The DNA for the CDR3 is TGTGCCAGCAGTGACGCCCGTCGTCAGGGTGGTGTCACTGAAGCTTTCTTT.

CDR3 nucleotide sequence: TGTGCCAGCAGCAAAGAGGCAGGGTTTGATGTCTACACCTTC. Residues: CASSKEAGFDVYTF. The chain couples TRBV25-1 to TRBJ1-2; perhaps TRBD1 as D (5 bases). Germline CDR1 and CDR2: MGHDK and SYGVNS. The CDR3 is made up of 14 amino acids. V dropped 6 bases and J dropped 10 bases, with 21 bases sitting between them.

The chain combines TRBV25-1 with TRBJ1-4, with 9 positions matching TRBD1. Germline assignment: CDR1 MGHDK and CDR2 SYGVNS. With 4 bases clipped from V and 4 bases from J, the junction kept 7 bases outside the gene matches. The CDR3 is 16 residues long. The CDR3 here is CASSGDRDLINEKLFF. CDR3 DNA sequence: TGTGCCAGCAGTGGGGACAGGGACTTAATTAATGAAAAACTGTTTTTT.

This rearrangement joins TRBV6-1 to TRBJ2-4, with D tentatively TRBD1 (6 bases). V shed 11 bases and J shed 0 bases, with 11 bases lying between them. CDR3 length: 13 amino acids. Germline V lookup: CDR1 MNHNS, CDR2 SASEGT. The CDR3 DNA follows: TGTGCCGCAGGGGAGCAAGCCAAAAACATTCAGTACTTC. Encoded protein: CAAGEQAKNIQYF.

This clone was found once. The V call is TRBV27, the J call TRBJ1-1; TRBD1 agrees at 9 bases. Unmatched junction bases numbered 11, after V lost 4 bases and J lost 5 bases. The CDR3 is made up of 16 amino acids. Germline lookup yields CDR1 MNHEY and CDR2 SMNVEV (reference sequence). The CDR3 sequence is CASSSYTGTGLTEAFF. Written as DNA, the CDR3 is TGTGCCAGCAGTTCCTACACCGGGACAGGGTTAACTGAAGCTTTCTTT.

This rearrangement joins TRBV30 to TRBJ1-2, with a tentative D call TRBD1 (5 bases). V lost 2 bases and J 2 bases, leaving 9 bases between the germline ends. CDR1 and CDR2 (germline): GTSNPN, SVGIG (reference sequence). The CDR3 sequence is 13 residues long. The CDR3 nucleotides read TGTGCCTGGAGTTTTAAGGGGAACTATGGCTACACCTTC. This sequence encodes CAWSFKGNYGYTF. The entire variable domain, with the rest obtained from reference TRBV30 and TRBJ1-2, is as follows: SQTIHQWPATLVQPVGSPLSLECTVEGTSNPNLYWYRQAAGRGLQLLFYSVGIGQISSEVPQNLSASRPQDRQFILSSKKLLLSDSGFYLCAWSFKGNYGYTFGSGTRLTVV.

The chain carries TRBV5-1 and TRBJ2-7; 16 bases are a match to TRBD2. Germline V gene sequence: CDR1 SGHRS, CDR2 YFSETQ. The CDR3 consists of 18 residues. J gave up 6 bases and V 4 bases, and 13 bases lay outside the gene matches. The CDR3 loop reads CASSPEGTSGRVEVEQYF. In DNA, the CDR3 is TGCGCCAGCAGCCCGGAGGGGACTAGCGGGAGGGTCGAGGTCGAGCAGTACTTC.

The V and J genes are TRBV6-1 and TRBJ2-7, with 13 bases lining up with TRBD2. V lost 8 bases, J lost 0 bases, and 4 bases stayed unmatched. This CDR3 contains 15 residues. The germline gives CDR1 MNHNS, CDR2 SASEGT. The CDR3 sequence: CASPRTSGSSYEQYF. The CDR3 region has the DNA TGTGCCAGCCCCCGGACTAGCGGGAGCTCCTACGAGCAGTACTTC.

CDR3 coding DNA: TGTGCCAGCAGCCCGGGACTAGCGGGATACGAGCAGTACTTC. This sequence encodes CASSPGLAGYEQYF. This chain uses TRBV14 with TRBJ2-7; 13 bases align to TRBD2. This CDR3 has 14 residues. The V segment lost 4 bases and the J segment 4 bases; nucleotides outside the gene matches: 1. Germline assignment: CDR1 SGHDN and CDR2 FVKESK. Supplemented by reference TRBV14 and TRBJ2-7, the full variable domain reads EAGVTQFPSHSVIEKGQTVTLRCDPISGHDNLYWYRRVMGKEIKFLLHFVKESKQDESGMPNNRFLAERTGGTYSTLKVQPAELEDSGVYFCASSPGLAGYEQYFGPGTRLTVT.